The following is a T cell receptor (beta chain) sequence with its context. The antigen is unknown. This entry belongs to a study of vaccination and CD4 T cells after COVID-19. Study-wide context: The stimulus for the cells was overlapping spike peptides derived from SARS-CoV-2, HCoV-NL63, HCoV-OC43 and HCoV-229E.

The treatment here: roughly nine-day PBMC culture with coronavirus spike peptide pools or control peptides (ViraFEST assay). An Oncomine TCR Beta short-read assay was used to sequence the DNA from cultured CD4+ T cells. In TCRdb, the PCR reads were re-called with MiXCR into one record per CDR3 protein. The data hold 9,000 to 15,000 distinct CDR3 sequences, with about 40% observed a single time. There are 16 residues in the CDR3. CDR1 and CDR2 from the germline V gene are SGHNT and YENEEA. V lost 5 bases, J lost 4 bases, and 20 bases lay in between. The receptor comes from a human donor who had recovered from COVID-19. V and J are TRBV11-3 and TRBJ2-5; TRBD1 is a possible D gene (7 bases). Specimen: CD4+ T cells from blood, cultured in vitro. The CDR3 coding sequence is TGTGCCAGCAGCCCCGTTCGTCCCCAGGGGGGAGAGACCCAGTACTTC. Translating gives CASSPVRPQGGETQYF.